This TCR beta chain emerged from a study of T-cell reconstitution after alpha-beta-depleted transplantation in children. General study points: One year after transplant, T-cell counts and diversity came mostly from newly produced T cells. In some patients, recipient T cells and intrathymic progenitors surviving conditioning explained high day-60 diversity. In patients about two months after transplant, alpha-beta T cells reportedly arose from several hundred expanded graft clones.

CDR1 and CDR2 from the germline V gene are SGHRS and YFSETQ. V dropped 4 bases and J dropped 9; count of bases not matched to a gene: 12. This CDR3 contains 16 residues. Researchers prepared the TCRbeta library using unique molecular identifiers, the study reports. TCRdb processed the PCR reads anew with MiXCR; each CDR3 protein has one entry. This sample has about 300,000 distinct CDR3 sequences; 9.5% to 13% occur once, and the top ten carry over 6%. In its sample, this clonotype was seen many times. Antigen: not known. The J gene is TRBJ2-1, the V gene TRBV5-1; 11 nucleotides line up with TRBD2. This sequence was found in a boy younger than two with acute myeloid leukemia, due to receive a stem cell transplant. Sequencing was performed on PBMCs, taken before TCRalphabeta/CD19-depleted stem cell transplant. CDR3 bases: TGCGCCAGCAGCCCGGTAGCGGGAGGGGAAACGAGTGAGCAGTTCTTC. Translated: CASSPVAGGETSEQFF.